This entry lists 13 T cell receptor beta chains sequenced from one sample in a study of OX40 agonist ivuxolimab in advanced cancers. The protocol was immunoSEQ multiplex PCR, while the TCRdb copy is restricted to in-frame clones and leaves out a portion. This table holds 55,000 to 65,000 clones, roughly 86% found once. This specimen consisted of CD4+ or CD8+ T cells sorted from blood, obtained in a trial of the OX40 agonist ivuxolimab. These TCRs come from an adult with an advanced solid tumor such as melanoma, head and neck, liver or kidney cancer.

The sample holds one count of this clone. CDR3 DNA sequence: TGCGCCAGCAGCCAAGATTGGCTACGGCAGTACTTC. Translating it yields CASSQDWLRQYF. The chain couples TRBV4-1 to TRBJ2-7; D is ambiguous. This CDR3 region has 12 residues. V was clipped by 0 bases and J by 9 bases, with 9 bases between them. Germline values: CDR1 MGHRA, CDR2 YSYEKL.

This chain links TRBV5-1 with TRBJ2-5; 9 positions agree with TRBD1. V was clipped by 0 bases and J by 5 bases; unmatched bases: 5. The CDR3 consists of 15 residues. Germline V gene sequence: CDR1 SGHRS, CDR2 YFSETQ. CDR3 region: CASSLAHRGRETQYF. CDR3 DNA: TGCGCCAGCAGCTTGGCTCACAGGGGGCGGGAGACCCAGTACTTC.

The chain has TRBV6-1 and TRBJ2-7; weak D call: TRBD1 (5 bases). The germline V gene encodes CDR1 MNHNS and CDR2 SASEGT. The CDR3 is 16 residues long. The V and J ends lost 0 bases and 2 bases respectively, with 14 bases between them. DNA for the CDR3: TGTGCCAGCAGTGAAGCTATTCCAGGGTTGCCCTACGAGCAGTACTTC. Translated: CASSEAIPGLPYEQYF.

The V call is TRBV11-2, the J call TRBJ1-2; a weak D match, TRBD1 (5 bases). The germline CDR1 and CDR2 sequences are SGHAT and FQNNGV. V was pared by 7 bases and J by 4 bases, with 28 bases between. The CDR3 is 18 amino acids. Here the CDR3 reads CASTPGRDFLPALYGYTF. The CDR3 DNA reads as TGTGCCAGCACCCCTGGCCGGGACTTCTTACCCGCTCTCTATGGCTACACCTTC.

The chain couples TRBV27 to TRBJ1-2, with D possibly TRBD1 on 6 matching bases. The CDR3 runs to 11 residues. Germline V CDR1 and CDR2: MNHEY, SMNVEV (reference sequence). The ends were cut back, 10 bases at V and 5 bases at J, with 11 bases in the middle. This CDR3 reads CATSTGYGYTF. The CDR3 nucleotides are TGTGCCACCTCGACAGGTTATGGCTACACCTTC.

The chain couples TRBV19 to TRBJ1-5; TRBD1 might be the D (5 bases). V lost 6 bases and J lost 7, with 13 bases in between. This CDR3 contains 13 residues. Germline lookup yields CDR1 LNHDA and CDR2 SQIVND (reference sequence). CDR3 bases: TGTGCCAGTAGCAGGGCCCGAGGGCAGCCCCAGCATTTT. This encodes CASSRARGQPQHF.

The rearrangement links TRBV7-8 to TRBJ2-5; possibly TRBD2 for D (5 bases). There are 18 residues in the CDR3. Trimming cost V 0 bases and J 2 bases, with 19 bases left between them. Looked up from germline, CDR1 is SGHVS and CDR2 is FQNEAQ. Here the CDR3 DNA reads TGTGCCAGCAGCTTAGCGATGCTTAGCGCGCTGGAACAAGAGACCCAGTACTTC. This gives the protein CASSLAMLSALEQETQYF.

Regarding this clone: Sequence at one end of the junction differs from germline and may be a read error. The CDR3 coding sequence is TGTGCCAGCTCACCACGGTCACCGGGACAGGGGGCGACTTTGGTTTTT. Its translation is CASSPRSPGQGATLVF. The chain uses TRBV18 and TRBJ1-4, with 12 positions matching TRBD1. The CDR3 consists of 16 residues. CDR1 is KGHSH, CDR2 LQKENI, per germline.

The table lists this clone with a few counts. The rearrangement joins TRBV5-1 to TRBJ2-5; the match to TRBD1 covers 8 bases. Germline CDR1 reads SGHRS; CDR2 reads YFSETQ. Trimming removed 4 bases from V and 4 bases from J; junction bases left unmatched: 12. There are 16 residues in the CDR3. This chain's CDR3 is CASSIGVGQGRETQYF. As DNA, the CDR3 is TGCGCCAGCAGCATTGGGGTAGGACAGGGTCGAGAGACCCAGTACTTC.

This clone was seen a handful of times. V usage is TRBV5-8 and J usage is TRBJ1-4, with D possibly TRBD1 on 5 matching bases. The CDR3 has 15 amino acids. Germline V lookup: CDR1 SGHTS, CDR2 YDEGEE. The ends were cut back, 0 bases at V and 5 bases at J, with 11 bases in the middle. CDR3 DNA: TGTGCCAGCAGCTTGGGTCCCAGGACAAATGAAAAACTGTTTTTT. As protein: CASSLGPRTNEKLFF.

The chain uses TRBV7-2 and TRBJ2-2; D uncertain. Germline CDR1 SGHTA, CDR2 FQGNSA. Trimming stripped 0 bases from V and 5 bases from J, with 4 bases between. The CDR3 covers 13 residues. CDR3 loop: CASSLARTGELFF. As DNA, the CDR3 is TGTGCCAGCAGCTTAGCCAGGACCGGGGAGCTGTTTTTT.

This clone was found once. The DNA for the CDR3 is TGCGCCAGCAGCGTTATACAGGGCACTGAAGCTTTCTTT. This gives the protein CASSVIQGTEAFF. The gene calls are TRBV5-1 and TRBJ1-1, with D perhaps TRBD1 (6 bases). CDR1 and CDR2 (germline): SGHRS, YFSETQ. The CDR3 has 13 amino acids. V gave up 4 bases and J gave up 4 bases, with 11 bases separating them.

This rearrangement joins TRBV9 to TRBJ2-3; D is undetermined. V was trimmed by 3 bases and J by 2 bases, leaving 4 bases between them. The length of the CDR3 is 12 residues. Germline V lookup: CDR1 SGDLS, CDR2 YYNGEE. The DNA for the CDR3 is TGTGCCAGCAGCGCGACCACAGATACGCAGTATTTT. It codes for CASSATTDTQYF.